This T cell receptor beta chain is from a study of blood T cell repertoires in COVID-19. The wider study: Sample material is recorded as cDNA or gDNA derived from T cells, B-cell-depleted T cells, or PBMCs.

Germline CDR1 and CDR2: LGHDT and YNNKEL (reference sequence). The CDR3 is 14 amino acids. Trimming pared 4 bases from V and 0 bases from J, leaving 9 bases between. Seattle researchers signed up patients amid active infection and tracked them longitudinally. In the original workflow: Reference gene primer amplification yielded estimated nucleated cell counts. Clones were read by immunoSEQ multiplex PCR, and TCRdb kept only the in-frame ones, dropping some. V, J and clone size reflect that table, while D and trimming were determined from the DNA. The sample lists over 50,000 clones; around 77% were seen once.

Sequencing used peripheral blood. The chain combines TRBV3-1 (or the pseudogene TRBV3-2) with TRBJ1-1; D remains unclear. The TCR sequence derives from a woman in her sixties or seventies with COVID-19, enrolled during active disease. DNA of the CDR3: TGTGCCAGCAGCCCCGGACTGATGAACACTGAAGCTTTCTTT. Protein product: CASSPGLMNTEAFF.